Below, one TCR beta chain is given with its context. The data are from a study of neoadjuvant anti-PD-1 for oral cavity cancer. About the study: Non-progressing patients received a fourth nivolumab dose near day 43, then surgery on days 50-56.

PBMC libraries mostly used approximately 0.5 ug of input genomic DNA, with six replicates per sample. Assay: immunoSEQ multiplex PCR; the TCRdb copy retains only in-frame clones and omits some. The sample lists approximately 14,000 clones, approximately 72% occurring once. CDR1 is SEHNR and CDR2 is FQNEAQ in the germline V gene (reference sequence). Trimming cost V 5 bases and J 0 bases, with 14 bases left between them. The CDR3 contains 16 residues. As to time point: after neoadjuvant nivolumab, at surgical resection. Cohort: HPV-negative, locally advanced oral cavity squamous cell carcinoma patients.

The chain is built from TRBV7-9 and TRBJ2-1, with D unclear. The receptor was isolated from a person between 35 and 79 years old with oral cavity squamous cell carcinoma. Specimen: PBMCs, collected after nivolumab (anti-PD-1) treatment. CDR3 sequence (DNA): TGTGCCAGCAGCCCACTTCAGGCGAGCTCCTACAATGAGCAGTTCTTC. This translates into CASSPLQASSYNEQFF.